This T cell receptor beta chain was documented in a study of T-cell memory formation after mild COVID-19. TCRdb reanalysed the 5' RACE reads using MiXCR and keeps one entry per CDR3 protein. The sample holds more than 150,000 distinct CDR3 sequences, 18% seen once. With respect to this clonotype: Antigen: not known.

Study-wide results and limits: Among CD4+ contracting clones, most were CM and EM, and CD8+ ones EMRA.

Per the germline V gene, CDR1 is LGHDT and CDR2 is YNNKEL (reference sequence). The CDR3 extends over 16 amino acids. V gave up 7 bases and J gave up 0 bases; unmatched junction bases: 12. Sequencing input: PBMCs or a T cell subset sorted from them (not recorded which). The V and J genes are TRBV3-1 and TRBJ2-7; 7 nucleotides align to TRBD1. The source of this sequence is a man aged 18 to 30 who had mild COVID-19 (a few samples of this study predate the infection). Cell type and time point are not known. The CDR3 region is CASTLTSRGSSYEQYF. The DNA of the CDR3 is TGTGCCAGCACCCTAACGAGCAGGGGGAGCTCCTACGAGCAGTACTTC.